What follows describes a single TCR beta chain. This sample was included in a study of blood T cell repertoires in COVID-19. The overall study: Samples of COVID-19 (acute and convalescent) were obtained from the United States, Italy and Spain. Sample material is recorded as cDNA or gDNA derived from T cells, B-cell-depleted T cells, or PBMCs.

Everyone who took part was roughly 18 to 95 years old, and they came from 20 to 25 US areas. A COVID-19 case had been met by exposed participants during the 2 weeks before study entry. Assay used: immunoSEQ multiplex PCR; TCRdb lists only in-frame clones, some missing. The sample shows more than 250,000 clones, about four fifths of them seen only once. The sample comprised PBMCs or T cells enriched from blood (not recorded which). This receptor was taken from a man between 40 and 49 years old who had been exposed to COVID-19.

CDR3 amino acids: CASSSLRDRNYEQYF. CDR3 sequence (DNA): TGTGCCAGCAGCTCGCTCCGGGACAGAAATTACGAGCAGTACTTC. This sequence joins TRBV11-2 and TRBJ2-7; the match to TRBD1 covers 7 bases. CDR3 length: 15 amino acids. The J segment lost 4 bases and the V segment lost 4 bases, leaving 10 bases of the junction unmatched. Germline V lookup: CDR1 SGHAT, CDR2 FQNNGV.